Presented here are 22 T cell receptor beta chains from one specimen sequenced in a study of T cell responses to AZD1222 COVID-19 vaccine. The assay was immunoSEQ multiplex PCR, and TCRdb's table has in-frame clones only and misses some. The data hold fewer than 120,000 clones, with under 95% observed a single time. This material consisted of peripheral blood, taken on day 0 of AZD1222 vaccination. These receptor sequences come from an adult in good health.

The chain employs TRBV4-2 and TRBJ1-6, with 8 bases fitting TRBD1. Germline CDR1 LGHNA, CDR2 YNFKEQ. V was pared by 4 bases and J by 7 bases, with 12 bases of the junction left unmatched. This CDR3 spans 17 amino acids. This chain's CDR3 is CASSRAEGQGGNSPLHF. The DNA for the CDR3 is TGTGCCAGCAGCCGCGCCGAAGGACAGGGCGGGAATTCACCCCTCCACTTT.

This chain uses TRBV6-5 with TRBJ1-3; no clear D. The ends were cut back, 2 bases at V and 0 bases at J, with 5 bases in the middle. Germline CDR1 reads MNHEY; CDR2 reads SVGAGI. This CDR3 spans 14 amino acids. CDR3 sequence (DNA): TGTGCCAGCAGTTACACCACCTCTGGAAACACCATATATTTT. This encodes CASSYTTSGNTIYF.

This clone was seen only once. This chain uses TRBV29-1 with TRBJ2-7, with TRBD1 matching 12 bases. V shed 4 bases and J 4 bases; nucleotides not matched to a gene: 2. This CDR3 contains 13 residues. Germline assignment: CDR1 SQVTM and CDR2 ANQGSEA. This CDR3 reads CSVGDRGLYEQYF. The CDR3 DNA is TGCAGCGTTGGGGACAGGGGGCTGTACGAGCAGTACTTC.

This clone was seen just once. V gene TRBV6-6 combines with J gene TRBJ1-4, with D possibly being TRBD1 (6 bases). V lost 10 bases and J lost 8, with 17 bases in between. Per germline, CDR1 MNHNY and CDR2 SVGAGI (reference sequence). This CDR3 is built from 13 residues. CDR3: CATDEQGGEKLFF. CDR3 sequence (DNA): TGTGCCACCGATGAACAGGGAGGAGAAAAACTGTTTTTT.

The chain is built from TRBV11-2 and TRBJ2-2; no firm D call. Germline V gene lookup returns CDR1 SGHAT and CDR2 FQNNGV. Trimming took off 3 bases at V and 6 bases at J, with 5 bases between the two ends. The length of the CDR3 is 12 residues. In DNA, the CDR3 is TGTGCCAGCAGCTTCTTAGCCGGGGAGCTGTTTTTT. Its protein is CASSFLAGELFF.

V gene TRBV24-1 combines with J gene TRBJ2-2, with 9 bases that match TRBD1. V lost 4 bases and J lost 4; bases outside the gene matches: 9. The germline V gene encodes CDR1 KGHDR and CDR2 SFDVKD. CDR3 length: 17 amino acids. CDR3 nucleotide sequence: TGTGCCACCAGTGACCATACCACAGGGGGCGTCACCGGGGAGCTGTTTTTT. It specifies CATSDHTTGGVTGELFF.

The CDR3 DNA reads TGTGCCAGCTCACCAATCGGAGTGTATAGCAATCAGCCCCAGCATTTT. Amino acids: CASSPIGVYSNQPQHF. The J gene is TRBJ1-5, the V gene TRBV18, with D unresolved. The germline V gene has CDR1 KGHSH and CDR2 LQKENI. This CDR3 is built from 16 residues. Deletions cut 2 bases from V and 0 bases from J, with 11 bases between.

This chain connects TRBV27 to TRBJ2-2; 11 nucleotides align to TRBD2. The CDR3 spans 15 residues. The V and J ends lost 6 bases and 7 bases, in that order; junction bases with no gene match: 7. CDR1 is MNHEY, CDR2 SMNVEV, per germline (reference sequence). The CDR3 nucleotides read TGTGCCAGCAGGCTAGCGGGGGGAAGCGGCGGGGAGCTGTTTTTT. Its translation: CASRLAGGSGGELFF.

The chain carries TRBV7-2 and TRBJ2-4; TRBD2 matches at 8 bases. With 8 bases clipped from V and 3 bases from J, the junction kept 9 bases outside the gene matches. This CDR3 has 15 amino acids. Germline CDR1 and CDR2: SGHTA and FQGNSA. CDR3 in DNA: TGTGCCAGCCGGCCGGGGGGGACGGGCAAAAACATTCAGTACTTC. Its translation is CASRPGGTGKNIQYF.

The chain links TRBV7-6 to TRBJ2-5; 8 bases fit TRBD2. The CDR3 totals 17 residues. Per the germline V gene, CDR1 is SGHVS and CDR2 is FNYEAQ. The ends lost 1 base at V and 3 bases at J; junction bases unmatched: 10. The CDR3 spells CASSLGPLGAGEETQYF. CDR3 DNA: TGTGCCAGCAGCTTAGGGCCTCTTGGAGCGGGGGAAGAGACCCAGTACTTC.

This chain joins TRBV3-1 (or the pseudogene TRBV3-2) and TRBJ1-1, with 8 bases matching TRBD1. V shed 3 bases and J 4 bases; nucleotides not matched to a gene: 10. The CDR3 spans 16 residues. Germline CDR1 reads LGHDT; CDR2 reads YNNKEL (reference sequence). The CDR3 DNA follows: TGTGCCAGCAGCCACCGGGACAGGAGCCGGAGCACTGAAGCTTTCTTT. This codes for CASSHRDRSRSTEAFF.

CDR3 loop: CASSIGTGGQPQHF. Written as DNA, the CDR3 is TGTGCCAGTTCAATCGGGACAGGGGGCCAGCCCCAGCATTTT. This chain uses TRBV2 with TRBJ1-5; 12 positions agree with TRBD1. Trimming took 9 bases from V and 7 from J; bases not matched to a gene: 7. CDR3 length: 14 amino acids. CDR1 and CDR2 (germline): SNHLY, FYNNEI.

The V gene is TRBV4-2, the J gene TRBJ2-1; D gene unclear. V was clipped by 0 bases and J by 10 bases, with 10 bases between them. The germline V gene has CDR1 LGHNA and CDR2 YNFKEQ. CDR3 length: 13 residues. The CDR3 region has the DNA TGTGCCAGCAGCCAAGATCAAGTAATGGAGCAGTTCTTC. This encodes CASSQDQVMEQFF.

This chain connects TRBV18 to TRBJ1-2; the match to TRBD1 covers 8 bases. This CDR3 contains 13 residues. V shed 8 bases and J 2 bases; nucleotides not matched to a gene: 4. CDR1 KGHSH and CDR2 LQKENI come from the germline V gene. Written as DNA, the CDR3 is TGTGCCAGCACGCGGACAGGGAACTATGGCTACACCTTC. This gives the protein CASTRTGNYGYTF.

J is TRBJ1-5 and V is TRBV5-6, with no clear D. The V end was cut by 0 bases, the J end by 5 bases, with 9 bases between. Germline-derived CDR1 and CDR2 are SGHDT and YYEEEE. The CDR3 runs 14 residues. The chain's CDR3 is CASSLAGTYQPQHF. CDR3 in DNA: TGTGCCAGCAGCTTGGCCGGAACTTATCAGCCCCAGCATTTT. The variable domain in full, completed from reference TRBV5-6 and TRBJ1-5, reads DAGVTQSPTHLIKTRGQQVTLRCSPKSGHDTVSWYQQALGQGPQFIFQYYEEEERQRGNFPDRFSGHQFPNYSSELNVNALLLGDSALYLCASSLAGTYQPQHFGDGTRLSIL.

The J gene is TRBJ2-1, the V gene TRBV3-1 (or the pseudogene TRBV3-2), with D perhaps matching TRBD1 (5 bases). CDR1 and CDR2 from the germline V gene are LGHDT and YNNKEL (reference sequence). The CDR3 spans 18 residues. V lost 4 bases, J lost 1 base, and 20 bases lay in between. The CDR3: CASSPPQGVPFSYNEQFF. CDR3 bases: TGTGCCAGCAGCCCCCCTCAAGGGGTTCCATTTTCCTACAATGAGCAGTTCTTC.

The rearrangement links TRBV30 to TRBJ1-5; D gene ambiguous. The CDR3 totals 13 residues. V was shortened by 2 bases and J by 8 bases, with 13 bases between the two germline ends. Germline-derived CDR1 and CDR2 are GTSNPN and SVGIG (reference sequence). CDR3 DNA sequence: TGTGCCTGGAGTAGGACTGCCCAGGAGCCCCAGCATTTT. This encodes CAWSRTAQEPQHF.

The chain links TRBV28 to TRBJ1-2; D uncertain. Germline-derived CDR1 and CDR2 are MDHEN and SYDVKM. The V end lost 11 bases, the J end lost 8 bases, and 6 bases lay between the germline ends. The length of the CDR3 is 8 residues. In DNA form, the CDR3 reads TGTGCCTCGGGGGGCTACACCTTC. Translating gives CASGGYTF.

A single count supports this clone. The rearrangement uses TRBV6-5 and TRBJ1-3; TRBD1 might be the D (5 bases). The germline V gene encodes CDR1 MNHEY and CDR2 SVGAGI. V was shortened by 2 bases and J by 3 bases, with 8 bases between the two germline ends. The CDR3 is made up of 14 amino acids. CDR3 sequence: CASSYGTSGNTIYF. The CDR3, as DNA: TGTGCCAGCAGTTACGGGACTAGTGGAAACACCATATATTTT.

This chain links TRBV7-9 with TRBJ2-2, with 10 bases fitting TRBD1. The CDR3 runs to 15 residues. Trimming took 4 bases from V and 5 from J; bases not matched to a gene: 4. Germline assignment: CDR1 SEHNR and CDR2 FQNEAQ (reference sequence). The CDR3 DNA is TGTGCCAGCAGCTATAGGGACAGGGGAACCGGGGAGCTGTTTTTT. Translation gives CASSYRDRGTGELFF.

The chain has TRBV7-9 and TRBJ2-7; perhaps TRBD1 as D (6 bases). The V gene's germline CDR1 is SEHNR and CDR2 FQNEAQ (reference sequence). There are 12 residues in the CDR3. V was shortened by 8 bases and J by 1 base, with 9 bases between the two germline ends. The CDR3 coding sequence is TGTGCCAGCGGGGGCCGATCCTACGAGCAGTACTTC. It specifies CASGGRSYEQYF.

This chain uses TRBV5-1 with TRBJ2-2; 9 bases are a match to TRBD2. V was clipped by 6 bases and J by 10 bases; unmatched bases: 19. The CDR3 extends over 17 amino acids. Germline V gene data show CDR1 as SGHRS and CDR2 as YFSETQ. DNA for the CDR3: TGCGCCAGCACGACCTTCCCTGGTAGCGGGGGCCCAGAGGAGCTGTTTTTT. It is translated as CASTTFPGSGGPEELFF.